This T cell receptor beta chain stems from a study of T cell responses to AZD1222 COVID-19 vaccine (dated by TCRdb to the early 2020s). In the study overall: AZD1222 recipients whose second dose came at about 4 weeks and those whose second dose came at about 12 weeks were combined into one group, since spike-specific TCR depth and breadth did not differ between the two schedules. TCR sequencing covered over 230 trial participants: some 210 given two doses of AZD1222 and 26 given two doses of MenACWY control vaccine. Trial participants were enrolled by age into 18-55, 56-69 and 70-plus year subgroups, with roughly 150, 30 and 60 TCR-sequenced participants respectively. Study-level results and caveats: Most participants were white British and females outnumbered males, and the authors suggested that clonal diversity may have been underestimated. Reportedly, almost half of the unique spike-specific TCRs recognized epitopes lying outside the regions that are mutated in the B.1.351 and B.1.1.7 variants. Conclusions about previously exposed vaccinees are limited, since just six or seven AZD1222 recipients were seropositive for SARS-CoV-2 at baseline. A significant rise in spike-specific TCR breadth and depth was observed after two AZD1222 doses relative to day 0 and relative to MenACWY recipients. In the small 56-69-year group, the increase in depth fell short of significance, most likely because of low power. Vaccine-associated CD4 TCRs spanned the whole spike protein, with dominant responses in regions 160-218 and 743-854. No day 14 peak-response samples were available, so repertoires were characterized only after the peak T cell response.

Per the publication, the time point label means: baseline before first vaccination. Vaccinee samples were obtained from the UK trials COV001 and COV002, which included a single-blind randomized controlled phase 2/3 trial of AZD1222 (ChAdOx1 nCoV-19) in healthy adults. For TCRbeta chain sequencing, PBMC samples from trial participants were taken at day 0 and at day 28 after the second dose. Turning to this clone: Its antigen is not yet known. The input lacks base qualities; no much larger clone sits a single base away.

The CDR3 regions of human TCRbeta chains were subjected to immunosequencing. Concerning the study's data processing: TCRs in the repertoires were compared against a reference library of SARS-CoV-2-specific TCRs that had been generated with the MIRA antigen-specificity platform. Breadth was defined as the fraction of unique TCRs that were SARS-CoV-2-associated. Depth was defined as the fraction of total T cells that were SARS-CoV-2-associated. Using the MIRA data, each spike-specific TCR was assigned both to the spike region to which the TCR was reactive and to a CD4 or CD8 class. Log10-transformed breadth and depth values were compared by one-way ANOVA with Sidak's multiple comparisons tests. TCRdb stores this immuneACCESS table with in-frame sequences only. Part of the clones is absent; in the studies checked, under half of the shortfall reflects unresolved V genes, and no reason is known for the rest. V and J calls and clone size are those listed in that table; D and trimming were worked out from the DNA. The sample includes 70,000 to 85,000 clones, with roughly four fifths observed a single time. The ten largest make up 2.9% of the sample.

Germline trimming: 2 bases from V, 2 bases from J; junction bases outside gene matches: 6. CDR1 and CDR2, per the germline V gene, are SGHTA and FQGNSA. The CDR3 goes from the cysteine to the phenylalanine over 15 residues. Just CDR3 DNA is preserved here, 45 bases in frame from base 1. Specimen: peripheral blood, collected on day 0 of AZD1222 vaccination. Recombination linked TRBV7-2 to TRBJ2-7; TRBD1 agrees with 7 junctional bases. The origin of this receptor is an adult in good health. The DNA is as follows: TGTGCCAGCAGCTTAAGGGACAGCGCAACCTACGAGCAGTACTTC. This translates into CASSLRDSATYEQYF.